A selection of T cell receptor beta chains follows, all from one sample in a study of CD8 T cells in Susac syndrome. Each CDR3 protein gets one entry after TCRdb re-called the immunoSEQ multiplex PCR reads with MiXCR. The sample carries some 190,000 distinct CDR3 sequences, 85% to 95% recorded once. Sequenced: CD4+ T cells from PBMCs. Every receptor here comes from a human donor in good health. CDR3s include the opening cysteine and the closing phenylalanine or tryptophan. D genes are given only for firm matches. The size field is filled for only some rows; it gives once, few, many or a size class.

J gene: TRBJ2-1; V gene: TRBV11-1; clone size: -; D gene: -; CDR3 length: 14; CDR3 DNA: TGTGCCAGCAGGGGATGGGGTCGGGGGAATGAGCAGTTCTTC; CDR3 protein: CASRGWGRGNEQFF
J gene: TRBJ2-5; V gene: TRBV3-1; clone size: -; D gene: -; CDR3 length: 13; CDR3 DNA: TGTGCCAGCAGCCAAGTCGGAGAAGAGACCCAGTACTTC; CDR3 protein: CASSQVGEETQYF
J gene: TRBJ2-5; V gene: TRBV29-1; clone size: -; D gene: TRBD2; CDR3 length: 14; CDR3 DNA: TGCAGCGTACCCAGACTAGCGGAACAAGAGACCCAGTACTTC; CDR3 protein: CSVPRLAEQETQYF
J gene: TRBJ2-5; V gene: TRBV27; clone size: -; D gene: -; CDR3 length: 15; CDR3 DNA: TGTGCCAGCAGCCCTAATACAGTAATCCAAGAGACCCAGTACTTC; CDR3 protein: CASSPNTVIQETQYF
J gene: TRBJ2-3; V gene: TRBV25-1; clone size: -; D gene: TRBD2; CDR3 length: 12; CDR3 DNA: TGTGCCAGTAGGGAGGGCCCAGATACGCAGTATTTT; CDR3 protein: CASREGPDTQYF
J gene: TRBJ1-2; V gene: TRBV2; clone size: -; D gene: -; CDR3 length: 13; CDR3 DNA: TGTGCCAGCAGTGAAGTTGTTGGGGATGGCTACACCTTC; CDR3 protein: CASSEVVGDGYTF
J gene: TRBJ2-1; V gene: TRBV12-3/TRBV12-4; clone size: -; D gene: TRBD1; CDR3 length: 15; CDR3 DNA: TGTGCCAGCAGTCCCCGCCCGGGACAGCTCAATGAGCAGTTCTTC; CDR3 protein: CASSPRPGQLNEQFF
J gene: TRBJ2-1; V gene: TRBV24-1; clone size: -; D gene: TRBD2; CDR3 length: 16; CDR3 DNA: TGTGCCACCAGGGGGGTAGCGGGAGGTGTGGACAATGAGCAGTTCTTC; CDR3 protein: CATRGVAGGVDNEQFF
J gene: TRBJ2-3; V gene: TRBV14; clone size: -; D gene: -; CDR3 length: 13; CDR3 DNA: TGTGCCAGCAGCCAAGTACAGCGGGATACGCAGTATTTT; CDR3 protein: CASSQVQRDTQYF
J gene: TRBJ2-3; V gene: TRBV7-2; clone size: -; D gene: -; CDR3 length: 15; CDR3 DNA: TGTGCCAGCAGCTTTGGCAGGGGACGCACAGATACGCAGTATTTT; CDR3 protein: CASSFGRGRTDTQYF
J gene: TRBJ1-5; V gene: TRBV20-1; clone size: -; D gene: -; CDR3 length: 15; CDR3 DNA: TGCAGTGCTAGAGAGGGCACCCGAGGCAATCAGCCCCAGCATTTT; CDR3 protein: CSAREGTRGNQPQHF
J gene: TRBJ2-5; V gene: TRBV7-2; clone size: -; D gene: TRBD1; CDR3 length: 16; CDR3 DNA: TGTGCCAGCAGCTTAGGACCGGGACAGGGTCCGGAGACCCAGTACTTC; CDR3 protein: CASSLGPGQGPETQYF
J gene: TRBJ1-2; V gene: TRBV28; clone size: -; D gene: -; CDR3 length: 15; CDR3 DNA: TGTGCCAGCAGTTTTCAGGGCACAGACCGCTATGGCTACACCTTC; CDR3 protein: CASSFQGTDRYGYTF
J gene: TRBJ1-6; V gene: TRBV27; clone size: once; D gene: -; CDR3 length: 14; CDR3 DNA: TGTGCCAGCAGAGGGAGCTCCTATAATTCACCCCTCCACTTT; CDR3 protein: CASRGSSYNSPLHF
J gene: TRBJ1-1; V gene: TRBV29-1; clone size: -; D gene: -; CDR3 length: 14; CDR3 DNA: TGCAGCGTTGACAGGCAGGGACAATTCACTGAAGCTTTCTTT; CDR3 protein: CSVDRQGQFTEAFF
J gene: TRBJ2-1; V gene: TRBV5-1; clone size: -; D gene: TRBD2; CDR3 length: 14; CDR3 DNA: TGCGCCAGCAGCTTCGGGACTAGCGCCGATGAGCAGTTCTTC; CDR3 protein: CASSFGTSADEQFF
J gene: TRBJ2-1; V gene: TRBV7-6; clone size: -; D gene: -; CDR3 length: 17; CDR3 DNA: TGTGCCAGCAGCTTAGCGGTGCGGACCGCTACCTACAATGAGCAGTTCTTC; CDR3 protein: CASSLAVRTATYNEQFF
J gene: TRBJ2-1; V gene: TRBV5-1; clone size: -; D gene: TRBD1; CDR3 length: 18; CDR3 DNA: TGCGCCAGCAGCGATGGGACAGGGCGATTTATGTCCTACAATGAGCAGTTCTTC; CDR3 protein: CASSDGTGRFMSYNEQFF
J gene: TRBJ1-1; V gene: TRBV18; clone size: -; D gene: -; CDR3 length: 17; CDR3 DNA: TGTGCCAGCTCACGCGCGGGCGGGCTCGGGAGGGACACTGAAGCTTTCTTT; CDR3 protein: CASSRAGGLGRDTEAFF
J gene: TRBJ2-7; V gene: TRBV20-1; clone size: -; D gene: -; CDR3 length: 15; CDR3 DNA: TGCAGTGCTAGAGTAGCCGGGGCGAGCTCCTACGAGCAGTACTTC; CDR3 protein: CSARVAGASSYEQYF
J gene: TRBJ1-2; V gene: TRBV27; clone size: once; D gene: TRBD1; CDR3 length: 16; CDR3 DNA: TGTGCCAGCAGTCCGATGGGCGGGACAGGGGGCAATGGCTACACCTTC; CDR3 protein: CASSPMGGTGGNGYTF
J gene: TRBJ1-5; V gene: TRBV19; clone size: -; D gene: -; CDR3 length: 13; CDR3 DNA: TGTGCCAGTAGTGAGGGTGCCGGTCAGCCCCAGCATTTT; CDR3 protein: CASSEGAGQPQHF
J gene: TRBJ1-2; V gene: TRBV28; clone size: -; D gene: -; CDR3 length: 16; CDR3 DNA: TGTGCCAGCAGTTTATTGTCCAGGGGCGAGAGCTATGGCTACACCTTC; CDR3 protein: CASSLLSRGESYGYTF
J gene: TRBJ2-1; V gene: TRBV5-4; clone size: -; D gene: -; CDR3 length: 11; CDR3 DNA: TGTGCCAGCAGCTCGGTCGTTGAGCAGTTCTTC; CDR3 protein: CASSSVVEQFF
J gene: TRBJ1-2; V gene: TRBV14; clone size: -; D gene: -; CDR3 length: 12; CDR3 DNA: TGTGCCAGCAGCCAAGTGAGTGTTGGCTACACCTTC; CDR3 protein: CASSQVSVGYTF
J gene: TRBJ1-2; V gene: TRBV4-3; clone size: once; D gene: -; CDR3 length: 15; CDR3 DNA: TGCGCCAGCAGCCAACGAGCTAGAGCTAACTATGGCTACACCTTC; CDR3 protein: CASSQRARANYGYTF
J gene: TRBJ1-2; V gene: TRBV29-1; clone size: -; D gene: -; CDR3 length: 14; CDR3 DNA: TGCAGCGTTGAAGATCGGCAGGGTATGGTAGGCTACACCTTC; CDR3 protein: CSVEDRQGMVGYTF
J gene: TRBJ1-3; V gene: TRBV28; clone size: once; D gene: -; CDR3 length: 14; CDR3 DNA: TGTGCCAGCAGTTTATGGAGCTCTGGAAACACCATATATTTT; CDR3 protein: CASSLWSSGNTIYF
J gene: TRBJ2-4; V gene: TRBV9; clone size: -; D gene: -; CDR3 length: 14; CDR3 DNA: TGTGCCAGCAGCGTAGATCGGAGGACGGGCATTCAGTACTTC; CDR3 protein: CASSVDRRTGIQYF
J gene: TRBJ2-7; V gene: TRBV20-1; clone size: -; D gene: TRBD1; CDR3 length: 14; CDR3 DNA: TGCAGTGCTAGAGGTGACAGGGGAACCTACGAGCAGTACTTC; CDR3 protein: CSARGDRGTYEQYF
J gene: TRBJ2-1; V gene: TRBV12-3/TRBV12-4; clone size: once; D gene: -; CDR3 length: 15; CDR3 DNA: TGTGCCAGCAGTCCAGGGATAGGAGGGGGCAATGAGCAGTTCTTC; CDR3 protein: CASSPGIGGGNEQFF
J gene: TRBJ2-3; V gene: TRBV12-3/TRBV12-4; clone size: -; D gene: -; CDR3 length: 11; CDR3 DNA: TGTGCCAGCAGGACCACAGATACGCAGTATTTT; CDR3 protein: CASRTTDTQYF
J gene: TRBJ2-1; V gene: TRBV7-2; clone size: -; D gene: -; CDR3 length: 15; CDR3 DNA: TGTGCCAGCAGCCGCCTAGGCGGACCGAACGATGAGCAGTTCTTC; CDR3 protein: CASSRLGGPNDEQFF
J gene: TRBJ2-1; V gene: TRBV25-1; clone size: -; D gene: -; CDR3 length: 14; CDR3 DNA: TGTGCCAGCAGTGACTCCGGACGGTACAATGAGCAGTTCTTC; CDR3 protein: CASSDSGRYNEQFF
J gene: TRBJ2-7; V gene: TRBV6-6; clone size: once; D gene: -; CDR3 length: 13; CDR3 DNA: TGTGCCAGCAGTCCCAGATCGTCCCGCGAGCAGTACTTC; CDR3 protein: CASSPRSSREQYF
J gene: TRBJ2-3; V gene: TRBV20-1; clone size: -; D gene: TRBD2; CDR3 length: 16; CDR3 DNA: TGCAGTTTTCTTTCAGCGGGGGCGCACCCCACAGATACGCAGTATTTT; CDR3 protein: CSFLSAGAHPTDTQYF
J gene: TRBJ2-5; V gene: TRBV14; clone size: few; D gene: -; CDR3 length: 13; CDR3 DNA: TGTGCCAGCAGCCGGGACTGGCAAGAGACCCAGTACTTC; CDR3 protein: CASSRDWQETQYF
J gene: TRBJ1-2; V gene: TRBV20-1; clone size: -; D gene: -; CDR3 length: 14; CDR3 DNA: TGCAGTGCTAGTTCACGGCAGGGAAGCTATGGCTACACCTTC; CDR3 protein: CSASSRQGSYGYTF
J gene: TRBJ1-5; V gene: TRBV7-2; clone size: -; D gene: -; CDR3 length: 15; CDR3 DNA: TGTGCCAGCAGCTTCGGGCGCGGGAGCAATCAGCCCCAGCATTTT; CDR3 protein: CASSFGRGSNQPQHF
J gene: TRBJ2-3; V gene: TRBV5-4; clone size: -; D gene: TRBD1; CDR3 length: 14; CDR3 DNA: TGTGCCAGCAGCTGGGACAGGGTGGGCGATACGCAGTATTTT; CDR3 protein: CASSWDRVGDTQYF